This is a list of T cell receptor beta chains from one sample in a study of blood T cell repertoires in COVID-19. The data were produced by immunoSEQ multiplex PCR, yet TCRdb's version contains in-frame clones alone and is incomplete. The data hold about 220,000 clones, with 75% to 85% observed a single time. Material for sequencing was peripheral blood. The source is a human donor in a cohort sampled during active COVID-19. CDR3s include the opening cysteine and the closing phenylalanine or tryptophan. Fields, in order: V gene, D gene, clone size, J gene, CDR3 protein, CDR3 DNA. The D gene is left open where the match is weak. Where a row states a size, it is once, few, many or the class of an expanded clone; other rows omit it.

TRBV11-2	TRBD2	NA	TRBJ2-4	CASSLDRGEAIQYF	TGTGCCAGCAGCTTAGATCGGGGGGAGGCCATTCAGTACTTC
TRBV21-1	NA	NA	TRBJ2-6	CASTYAGTSPISGANVLTF	TGTGCCAGCACCTACGCCGGGACTAGTCCTATCTCTGGGGCCAACGTCCTGACTTTC
TRBV4-1	TRBD2	NA	TRBJ2-1	CASSWGLASEQFF	TGCGCCAGCAGCTGGGGACTAGCGAGTGAGCAGTTCTTC
TRBV6-5	NA	once	TRBJ1-2	CASSYDRPRGDGYTF	TGTGCCAGCAGTTACGACCGTCCACGGGGGGATGGCTACACCTTC
TRBV4-2	TRBD2	once	TRBJ2-1	CASSRLASSSYNEQFF	TGTGCCAGCAGCCGACTAGCTAGCAGCTCCTACAATGAGCAGTTCTTC
TRBV7-9	NA	NA	TRBJ2-5	CASSLLGRAQYF	TGTGCCAGCAGCCTCCTCGGGCGGGCCCAGTACTTC
TRBV27	NA	once	TRBJ1-1	CASSFSQGQVAFF	TGTGCCAGCAGTTTCTCACAGGGTCAGGTCGCTTTCTTT
TRBV5-6	NA	NA	TRBJ1-3	CASSLQGISGNTIYF	TGTGCCAGCAGCTTGCAGGGGATCTCTGGAAACACCATATATTTT
TRBV4-1	TRBD2	NA	TRBJ2-1	CASSQGREAYNEQFF	TGCGCCAGCAGCCAAGGGCGGGAGGCCTACAATGAGCAGTTCTTC
TRBV7-2	NA	many	TRBJ1-6	CASSLQGRENSPLHF	TGTGCCAGCAGCTTACAAGGCAGGGAAAATTCACCCCTCCACTTT
TRBV6-5	TRBD1	NA	TRBJ1-1	CASSETGDAEAFF	TGTGCCAGCAGCGAGACAGGGGACGCTGAAGCTTTCTTT
TRBV28	NA	few	TRBJ1-1	CASSSLLTENTEAFF	TGTGCCAGCAGTTCCCTTCTGACAGAGAACACTGAAGCTTTCTTT
TRBV28	NA	NA	TRBJ2-1	CASSLWPRERQALDNEQFF	TGTGCCAGCAGTTTATGGCCCAGGGAACGACAGGCTTTAGACAATGAGCAGTTCTTC
TRBV10-3	TRBD2	NA	TRBJ2-3	CAISAGTSGTDTQYF	TGTGCCATCAGTGCCGGGACTAGCGGCACAGATACGCAGTATTTT
TRBV4-1	NA	few	TRBJ1-4	CASSQARVQDELEKLFF	TGCGCCAGCAGCCAAGCCAGGGTCCAGGATGAACTTGAAAAACTGTTTTTT
TRBV5-4	TRBD2	NA	TRBJ2-3	CASSPSGEGTVDTQYF	TGTGCCAGCAGCCCATCCGGGGAGGGTACGGTGGATACGCAGTATTTT
TRBV28	NA	NA	TRBJ1-1	CASSLWTGQGHTEAFF	TGTGCCAGCAGCCTGTGGACGGGACAAGGGCACACTGAAGCTTTCTTT
TRBV20-1	NA	few	TRBJ1-2	CSARRSYGYTF	TGCAGTGCTCGAAGGAGCTATGGCTACACCTTC
TRBV10-3	NA	NA	TRBJ2-3	CAITAGSTDTQYF	TGTGCCATCACGGCGGGGTCCACAGATACGCAGTATTTT
TRBV4-1	TRBD2	NA	TRBJ2-1	CASSQASGKEREEQFF	TGCGCCAGCAGCCAAGCTAGCGGGAAGGAGCGCGAGGAGCAGTTCTTC
TRBV5-8	TRBD1	once	TRBJ1-2	CASSIGQGISYTF	TGTGCCAGCAGCATCGGACAGGGGATAAGCTACACCTTC
TRBV18	TRBD1	NA	TRBJ2-7	CASSETGNEQYF	TGTGCCAGCTCCGAGACAGGGAATGAGCAGTACTTC